This T cell receptor (beta chain) was retrieved from a study of vaccination effects on CD4 cells after COVID-19. This clone appeared a single time. As yet, its antigen is unknown. Sequencing followed a ViraFEST assay step that expanded antigen-specific CD4+ T cells with viral peptide pools. With approximately ten days of culture completed, CD4+ T cells were isolated. Method: immunoSEQ multiplex PCR; TCRdb's copy keeps in-frame clones and lacks some. This table has about 79,000 clones, 60% to 80% appearing once. CDR3 size: 15 residues. V was clipped by 5 bases and J by 4 bases, with 14 bases between them. Looked up from germline, CDR1 is MRHNA and CDR2 is SNTAGT.

The chain joins TRBV6-4 to TRBJ1-4; weak D call: TRBD1 (6 bases). The sequence came from a human donor who received a COVID-19 vaccine. The sequencing here drew on CD4+ T cells from PBMCs cultured with HCoV-229E spike peptides, taken before COVID-19 vaccination. In DNA, the CDR3 is TGTGCCAGCAGTAAAATACAGGGTGGTAATGAAAAACTGTTTTTT. This translates into CASSKIQGGNEKLFF.